Below are 30 T cell receptor beta chains sequenced from a single sample in a study of T cell repertoires in cytomegalovirus infection. One entry per CDR3 protein, called by TCRdb with MiXCR from the reads. The data contain hundreds of thousands of distinct CDR3 sequences, about 33% of them singletons. No antigens are known for them. The sequencing used cultured PBMCs, collected from culture after CMV antigen stimulation. The receptors derive from a human donor in good health (CMV status not recorded). Some clones in this sample may be carry-over from other donors' samples.

This clonotype has more than one count but fewer than ten. The chain couples TRBV28 to TRBJ1-3; D remains ambiguous. The CDR3 sequence is 14 residues long. The germline CDR1 and CDR2 sequences are MDHEN and SYDVKM. Trimming pared 8 bases from V and 0 bases from J, leaving 11 bases between. The CDR3 is CASGVNLSGNTIYF. DNA of the CDR3: TGTGCCAGCGGAGTAAACCTCTCTGGAAACACCATATATTTT.

The chain joins TRBV6-1 to TRBJ2-1, with D possibly being TRBD1 or TRBD2 (5 bases each). The germline V gene encodes CDR1 MNHNS and CDR2 SASEGT. Trimming pared 3 bases from V and 0 bases from J, leaving 9 bases between. This CDR3 is 15 amino acids long. The CDR3 protein is CASSEGPSSYNEQFF. The CDR3 DNA reads TGTGCCAGCAGTGAGGGACCTAGCTCCTACAATGAGCAGTTCTTC.

Written as DNA, the CDR3 is TGTGCCAGCAGTTCAGGCGGCAAGGTAGCCAAAAACATTCAGTACTTC. Residues: CASSSGGKVAKNIQYF. The chain recombines TRBV6-2 or TRBV6-3 with TRBJ2-4; no reliable D call. This CDR3 has 16 amino acids. The germline V gene encodes CDR1 MNHEY and CDR2 SVGEGT. The V and J ends lost 4 bases and 0 bases respectively, with 13 bases between them.

Here the CDR3 reads CASRVGSQPQHF. The CDR3 DNA is TGTGCCAGTAGGGTGGGATCGCAGCCCCAGCATTTT. The chain uses TRBV19 and TRBJ1-5; no reliable D call. Between the trimmed V and J ends, which lost 6 bases and 7 bases, there was a span of 10 bases. The V gene's germline CDR1 is LNHDA and CDR2 SQIVND (reference sequence). CDR3 size: 12 residues.

This clonotype was observed many times. The rearrangement joins TRBV7-8 to TRBJ2-1, with 10 bases lining up with TRBD2. Germline CDR1 is SGHVS and CDR2 is FQNEAQ. Germline trimming cut 5 bases from V and 7 bases from J; bases unmatched to any gene: 2. The CDR3 consists of 13 residues. The CDR3 sequence: CASSPSGGNEQFF. In nucleotides, the CDR3 is TGTGCCAGCAGCCCTAGCGGGGGAAATGAGCAGTTCTTC.

The genes are TRBV25-1 and TRBJ2-3; 7 positions match TRBD1. Germline CDR1 and CDR2: MGHDK and SYGVNS. The V gene end was trimmed by 10 bases and the J gene end by 3 bases; junction bases not matched to a gene: 13. The CDR3 is 15 residues long. The CDR3 sequence: CATAKRGQGTDTQYF. As DNA, the CDR3 is TGTGCCACCGCGAAAAGGGGGCAGGGGACAGATACGCAGTATTTT.

This chain uses TRBV7-2 with TRBJ2-7; 8 bases are a match to TRBD2. V dropped 7 bases and J dropped 7; count of bases not matched to a gene: 9. CDR1 and CDR2 from the germline V gene are SGHTA and FQGNSA. The CDR3 runs 13 residues. CDR3 amino acids: CASTSAGEQEQYV. Here the CDR3 DNA reads TGTGCCAGCACCTCAGCGGGAGAGCAAGAGCAGTACGTC.

In this sample, this clonotype turned up a few times. CDR3 sequence: CASSQERRPTEKLFF. DNA for the CDR3: TGCGCCAGCAGCCAAGAGAGACGACCGACTGAAAAACTGTTTTTT. The chain recombines TRBV4-3 with TRBJ1-4, with D uncertain. From germline, CDR1 is LGHNA and CDR2 YSLEER. The CDR3 totals 15 residues. V lost 0 bases to trimming and J lost 7 bases, with 12 bases between them.

This clonotype was seen more than once but under ten times. The chain links TRBV5-1 to TRBJ1-2; TRBD1 matches at 10 bases. Germline CDR1 is SGHRS and CDR2 is YFSETQ. The ends lost 3 bases at V and 6 bases at J; junction bases unmatched: 8. The CDR3 runs 15 residues. CDR3 region: CASSWQSGQGNGYTF. The CDR3 coding sequence is TGCGCCAGCAGCTGGCAATCGGGACAGGGGAATGGCTACACCTTC.

This clonotype was counted only a few times. This chain uses TRBV19 with TRBJ1-1, with D possibly being TRBD1 (5 bases). The germline CDR1 and CDR2 sequences are LNHDA and SQIVND (reference sequence). This CDR3 contains 16 residues. V lost 7 bases, J lost 1 base, and 19 bases lay in between. CDR3 nucleotides: TGTGCCAGTACCAAAATTTCGGGACTGAGGAACACTGAAGCTTTCTTT. Its protein is CASTKISGLRNTEAFF.

A single count supports this clonotype. J is TRBJ1-1 and V is TRBV7-9, with D perhaps matching TRBD1 (5 bases). The V and J ends lost 5 bases and 0 bases respectively, with 16 bases between them. The CDR3 sequence is 16 residues long. The germline V gene has CDR1 SEHNR and CDR2 FQNEAQ (reference sequence). The CDR3 region is CASSQPPQGLNTEAFF. Written as DNA, the CDR3 is TGTGCCAGCAGCCAACCGCCGCAGGGCCTGAACACTGAAGCTTTCTTT.

This chain uses TRBV6-6 with TRBJ2-1, with 7 bases matching TRBD2. CDR1 and CDR2 from the germline V gene are MNHNY and SVGAGI (reference sequence). Germline trimming cut 1 base from V and 6 bases from J; bases unmatched to any gene: 12. The CDR3 runs 17 residues. The CDR3 here is CASSYWAGESVSNEQFF. Written as DNA, the CDR3 is TGTGCCAGCAGTTACTGGGCGGGAGAGTCGGTTAGCAATGAGCAGTTCTTC.

V gene TRBV23-1 combines with J gene TRBJ2-7; a possible D gene is TRBD1 (6 bases). TRBV23-1 is filed as an ORF, its function uncertain. This CDR3 is built from 15 residues. Trimming pared 6 bases from V and 3 bases from J, leaving 18 bases between. CDR3 nucleotide sequence: TGCGCCAGCAGACAAGGGACACCGGCGGTCTACGAGCAGTACTTC. It is translated as CASRQGTPAVYEQYF.

The V gene is TRBV11-3, the J gene TRBJ2-2; D perhaps matches TRBD2 (6 bases). The CDR3 runs 16 residues. V lost 5 bases and J 3 bases, leaving 16 bases between the germline ends. From germline, CDR1 is SGHNT and CDR2 YENEEA. CDR3 region: CASSPLAGTDTGELFF. In DNA, the CDR3 is TGTGCCAGCAGCCCACTCGCGGGAACTGACACCGGGGAGCTGTTTTTT. Full variable domain (missing parts from reference TRBV11-3 and TRBJ2-2): EAGVVQSPRYKIIEKKQPVAFWCNPISGHNTLYWYLQNLGQGPELLIRYENEEAVDDSQLPKDRFSAERLKGVDSTLKIQPAELGDSAVYLCASSPLAGTDTGELFFGEGSRLTVL.

The chain has TRBV6-6 and TRBJ2-7, with TRBD1 identical over 10 bases. The CDR3 spans 13 residues. Germline lookup yields CDR1 MNHNY and CDR2 SVGAGI (reference sequence). The J segment lost 3 bases and the V segment lost 7 bases, leaving 3 bases of the junction unmatched. Here the CDR3 DNA reads TGTGCCAGCAAGAGGACAGGGGGCTACGAGCAGTACTTC. It translates to CASKRTGGYEQYF.

V and J are TRBV7-2 and TRBJ2-1; 8 nucleotides align to TRBD2. Unmatched junction bases numbered 2, after V lost 1 base and J lost 3 bases. Germline CDR1 and CDR2: SGHTA and FQGNSA. CDR3 length equals 15 residues. The DNA for the CDR3 is TGTGCCAGCAGCTTAGAGACTAGCGTCTACAATGAGCAGTTCTTC. It is translated as CASSLETSVYNEQFF.

This clonotype has only a few counts. V is TRBV7-9 and J is TRBJ2-7; D is perhaps TRBD1 (6 bases). Germline values: CDR1 SEHNR, CDR2 FQNEAQ (reference sequence). This CDR3 region has 15 residues. Trimming removed 5 bases at V and 0 bases at J, with 14 bases between. The CDR3 nucleotides read TGTGCCAGCAGCGCTACAGGGTGGAGCTCCTACGAGCAGTACTTC. This encodes CASSATGWSSYEQYF.

This clonotype was counted many times. J is TRBJ2-7 and V is TRBV7-6; no clear D gene. The V gene lost 3 bases and the J gene lost 4 bases, with 16 bases spanning the gap. CDR1 and CDR2 from the germline V gene are SGHVS and FNYEAQ. The CDR3 is 15 amino acids. CDR3 in amino acids: CASSFRATGRYEQYF. The CDR3 region has the DNA TGTGCCAGCAGCTTTAGGGCTACGGGTCGATACGAGCAGTACTTC.

The chain couples TRBV7-2 to TRBJ2-3, with D tentatively TRBD2 (5 bases). The ends were cut back, 1 base at V and 0 bases at J, with 11 bases in the middle. The CDR3 loop spans 16 amino acids. Germline V gene lookup returns CDR1 SGHTA and CDR2 FQGNSA. The CDR3 is CASSLGGLASTDTQYF. CDR3 in DNA: TGTGCCAGCAGCTTAGGCGGCTTAGCGAGCACAGATACGCAGTATTTT.

This clonotype was seen only a few times. This rearrangement joins TRBV25-1 to TRBJ2-1; no reliable D call. CDR3 size: 17 residues. Germline V gene lookup returns CDR1 MGHDK and CDR2 SYGVNS. V dropped 0 bases and J dropped 0 bases, with 12 bases sitting between them. CDR3 residues: CASSEYTNRRSYNEQFF. The CDR3 DNA reads as TGTGCCAGCAGTGAATATACGAACCGTCGCTCCTACAATGAGCAGTTCTTC.

This rearrangement joins TRBV18 to TRBJ2-2; TRBD2 agrees at 7 bases. This CDR3 is 18 amino acids long. Germline V lookup: CDR1 KGHSH, CDR2 LQKENI. V lost 4 bases to trimming and J lost 5 bases; unmatched junction nucleotides: 16. CDR3 nucleotides: TGTGCCAGCTCACTTCGATCCCTATCTGGAGCGGGGACCGGGGAGCTGTTTTTT. Its protein is CASSLRSLSGAGTGELFF.

The table lists this clonotype with a few counts. The J gene is TRBJ2-3, the V gene TRBV6-2 or TRBV6-3; D is unresolved. Germline V gene data show CDR1 as MNHEY and CDR2 as SVGEGT. V dropped 7 bases and J dropped 3 bases, with 17 bases sitting between them. The length of the CDR3 is 15 residues. The CDR3, as DNA: TGTGCCAGCAATCGGGCTTCCAAGAGGACAGATACGCAGTATTTT. Translated, it gives CASNRASKRTDTQYF.

This clonotype has ten or more counts. The J gene is TRBJ1-5, the V gene TRBV6-1; D is possibly TRBD1 (5 bases). The germline gives CDR1 MNHNS, CDR2 SASEGT. The length of the CDR3 is 14 residues. With 4 bases removed from V and 7 bases from J, the gap between germline ends came to 14 bases. The CDR3 loop reads CASSVQGVRQPQHF. The CDR3 DNA reads as TGTGCCAGCAGTGTCCAAGGGGTTCGCCAGCCCCAGCATTTT.

On this clonotype itself: A much larger clone differs from this one at a single base, so this may be a read error. This chain connects TRBV7-2 to TRBJ2-1; 14 bases fit TRBD2. The germline V gene encodes CDR1 SGHTA and CDR2 FQGNSA. This CDR3 contains 16 residues. CDR3 sequence (DNA): TGTGCCAGCAGCCCCGGGACTAGCGGGAGAAGAGATGAGCAGCTCTTC. This translates into CASSPGTSGRRDEQLF.

This sequence joins TRBV28 and TRBJ2-7; TRBD1 agrees at 10 bases. This CDR3 spans 15 amino acids. In germline, CDR1 is MDHEN, CDR2 SYDVKM. J lost 1 base, V lost 7 bases, and 7 bases had no gene match. The CDR3 coding sequence is TGTGCCAGCACCCCGGGACAGGGGAGATCCTACGAGCAGTACGTC. This gives the protein CASTPGQGRSYEQYV.

This clonotype was found a few times. The chain employs TRBV6-6 and TRBJ2-1, with D perhaps TRBD1 (6 bases). Germline CDR1 MNHNY, CDR2 SVGAGI (reference sequence). With 10 bases removed from V and 2 bases from J, the gap between germline ends came to 15 bases. There are 14 residues in the CDR3. For the CDR3, the DNA is TGTGCCACCTACGACAGGCTTCCCTACAATGAGCAGTTCTTC. It translates to CATYDRLPYNEQFF.

The sample holds a few counts of this clonotype. The chain couples TRBV7-2 to TRBJ2-7, with D possibly being TRBD1 (6 bases). The length of the CDR3 is 11 residues. The ends were cut back, 5 bases at V and 7 bases at J, with 9 bases in the middle. Germline CDR1 is SGHTA and CDR2 is FQGNSA. CDR3 nucleotide sequence: TGTGCCAGCAGCCCCCAGGGGGAGCAGTACGTC. Translated: CASSPQGEQYV.

V is TRBV19 and J is TRBJ1-1; D is undetermined. Germline values: CDR1 LNHDA, CDR2 SQIVND (reference sequence). With 4 bases removed from V and 5 bases from J, the gap between germline ends came to 11 bases. CDR3 length: 13 residues. The DNA of the CDR3 is TGTGCCAGTAGTACTATGGGGAGGACTGAAGCTTTCTTT. Its protein product is CASSTMGRTEAFF. The whole variable domain, filled in from reference TRBV19 and TRBJ1-1, reads DGGITQSPKYLFRKEGQNVTLSCEQNLNHDAMYWYRQDPGQGLRLIYYSQIVNDFQKGDIAEGYSVSREKKESFPLTVTSAQKNPTAFYLCASSTMGRTEAFFGQGTRLTVV.

This chain connects TRBV12-3 or TRBV12-4 to TRBJ2-7; no clear D gene. The CDR3 sequence is 13 residues long. V lost 3 bases and J 3 bases, leaving 9 bases between the germline ends. CDR3 nucleotides: TGTGCCAGCAGTTTCCCCCCGGGCTACGAGCAGTACTTC. Translating it yields CASSFPPGYEQYF.

V gene TRBV4-1 combines with J gene TRBJ1-5; perhaps TRBD1 as D (6 bases). Germline lookup yields CDR1 MGHRA and CDR2 YSYEKL. The V and J ends lost 0 bases and 2 bases respectively, with 14 bases between them. The CDR3 sequence is 17 residues long. This CDR3 is CASSQEGMGGGNQPQHF. Written as DNA, the CDR3 is TGCGCCAGCAGCCAAGAGGGGATGGGGGGCGGCAATCAGCCCCAGCATTTT.